This TCR beta chain came from a study of molecular identifiers for immune sequencing clone quantification. This clonotype has at least ten counts. TCRdb called the PCR reads again in MiXCR, with one record for every CDR3 protein. The table lists some 680,000 distinct CDR3 sequences, roughly 25% of them singletons, with 0.75% to 0.8% in the top ten. V gave up 3 bases and J gave up 4 bases, with 8 bases separating them. The CDR3 has 12 residues. Germline V gene data show CDR1 as SQVTM and CDR2 as ANQGSEA. Sequencing was carried out using naive CD8+ T cells from blood, with Jurkat cell RNA spiked in. Subset meaning: FACS-sorted CD8+CD4-CCR7+CD45RA+ naive T cells. The chain recombines TRBV29-1 with TRBJ2-3, with D unclear. The sequence was obtained from a human donor in good health. Some libraries in this study had Jurkat cell RNA spiked in. The CDR3 DNA follows: TGCAGCGTTGAGGGGTCATCAGATACGCAGTATTTT. As protein: CSVEGSSDTQYF.